This T cell receptor beta chain was sequenced during a study of blood T cell repertoires in COVID-19. As for the study in general: COVID-19 samples, acute and convalescent, were from the United States, Italy and Spain. The analysed material was cDNA or gDNA that came from T cells, B-cell-depleted T cells, or PBMCs.

This clone appeared a single time. V gave up 4 bases and J gave up 5 bases; unmatched junction bases: 4. From germline, CDR1 is SNHLY and CDR2 FYNNEI. CDR3 size: 13 residues. Original methodology: Amplification of reference gene primers provided the estimated nucleated cell counts. Profiled with immunoSEQ multiplex PCR; TCRdb holds only in-frame clones, not every one. Clone size and V and J calls were adopted from that table, with D and trimming inferred from the DNA. The top ten clones hold less than 7.5% of a sample with hundreds of thousands of clones, about 89% of them seen once. The specimen sequenced was peripheral blood. The clonotype comes from a man aged 55 to 70 who had recovered from COVID-19. The J gene is TRBJ1-1, the V gene TRBV2, with TRBD1 identical over 7 bases. The CDR3 coding sequence is TGTGCCAGCAGTGTGGACAGGAGGACTGAAGCTTTCTTT. Translation gives CASSVDRRTEAFF.